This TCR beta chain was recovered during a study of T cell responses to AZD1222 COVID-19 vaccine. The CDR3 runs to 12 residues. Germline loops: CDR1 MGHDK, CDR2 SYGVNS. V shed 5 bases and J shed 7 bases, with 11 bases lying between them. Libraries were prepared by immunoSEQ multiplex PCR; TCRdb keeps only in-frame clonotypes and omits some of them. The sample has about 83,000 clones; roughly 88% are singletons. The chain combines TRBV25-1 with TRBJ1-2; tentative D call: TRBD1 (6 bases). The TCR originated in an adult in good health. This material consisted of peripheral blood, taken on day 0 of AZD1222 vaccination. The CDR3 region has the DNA TGTGCCAGCAGTAACACAGGGTTTGGCTACACCTTC. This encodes CASSNTGFGYTF.